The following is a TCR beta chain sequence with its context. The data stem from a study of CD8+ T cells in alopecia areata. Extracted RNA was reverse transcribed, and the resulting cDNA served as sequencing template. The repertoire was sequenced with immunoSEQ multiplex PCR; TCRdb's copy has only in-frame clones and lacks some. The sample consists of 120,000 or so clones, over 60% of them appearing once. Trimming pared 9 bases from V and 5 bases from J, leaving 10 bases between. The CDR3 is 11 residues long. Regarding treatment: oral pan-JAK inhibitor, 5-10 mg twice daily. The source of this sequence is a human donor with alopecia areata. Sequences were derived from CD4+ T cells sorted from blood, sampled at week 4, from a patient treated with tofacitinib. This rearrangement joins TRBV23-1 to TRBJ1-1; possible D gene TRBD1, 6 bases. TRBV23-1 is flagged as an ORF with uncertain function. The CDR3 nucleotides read TGCGCCAGGGAGGGGGGGACTGAAGCTTTCTTT. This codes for CAREGGTEAFF.